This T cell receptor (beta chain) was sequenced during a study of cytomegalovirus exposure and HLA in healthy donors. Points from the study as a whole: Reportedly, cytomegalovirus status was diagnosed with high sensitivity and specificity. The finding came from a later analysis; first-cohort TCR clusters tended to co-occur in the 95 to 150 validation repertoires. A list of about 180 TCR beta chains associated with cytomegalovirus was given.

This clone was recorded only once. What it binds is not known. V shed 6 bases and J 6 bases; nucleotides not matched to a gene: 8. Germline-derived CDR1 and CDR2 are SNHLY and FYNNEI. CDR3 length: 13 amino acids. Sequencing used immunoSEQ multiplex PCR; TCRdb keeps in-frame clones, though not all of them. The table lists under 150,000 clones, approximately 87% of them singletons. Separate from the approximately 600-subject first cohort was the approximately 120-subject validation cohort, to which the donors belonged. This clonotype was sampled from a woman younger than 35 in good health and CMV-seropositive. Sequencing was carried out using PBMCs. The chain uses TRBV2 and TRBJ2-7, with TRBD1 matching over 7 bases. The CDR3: CASRYRGSVEQYF. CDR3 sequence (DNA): TGTGCCAGCAGATACAGGGGTTCCGTCGAGCAGTACTTC.